What follows are 23 T cell receptor beta chains derived from one specimen sequenced in a study of blood T cell repertoires in COVID-19 (dated by TCRdb to 2018 to 2021). The receptor library was made with the immunoSEQ multiplex PCR assay. In its TCRdb copy, this immuneACCESS table keeps in-frame sequences only and misses some clones. Where compared with another copy, unresolved V genes explain less than half of these, and the others have no known cause. This sample holds fewer than 200,000 clones; around 87% were observed only once. About 22% of the sample is in the top ten clones. The sequenced sample consisted of PBMCs or T cells enriched from blood (not recorded which). The receptors here all came from a woman between 35 and 50 years old in a cohort exposed to, infected with or recovered from COVID-19 (not recorded which).

This rearrangement joins TRBV27 to TRBJ2-3; TRBD2 matches 9 bases. V shed 4 bases, J shed 8 bases, and the junction held 13 bases outside the gene matches. CDR1 is MNHEY, CDR2 SMNVEV, per germline (reference sequence). The CDR3 is made up of 16 amino acids. This CDR3 reads CASSSRLAEGAGTQYF. The CDR3 bases are TGTGCCAGCAGTTCCCGACTAGCGGAGGGAGCTGGTACGCAGTATTTT.

This chain connects TRBV10-2 to TRBJ1-5; 9 bases agree with TRBD1. This CDR3 region has 15 residues. Trimming removed 2 bases from V and 4 bases from J; junction bases left unmatched: 3. Germline V gene sequence: CDR1 WSHSY, CDR2 SAAADI. The CDR3 DNA sequence: TGCGCCAGCAGTGAGGGACAGGGGAATAATCAGCCCCAGCATTTT. Its protein product is CASSEGQGNNQPQHF.

CDR3 residues: CASSLEGARNTGELFF. DNA of the CDR3: TGTGCCAGCAGCTTAGAAGGGGCGCGAAACACCGGGGAGCTGTTTTTT. The chain is built from TRBV11-2 and TRBJ2-2; D possibly corresponds to TRBD1 (5 bases). Trimming removed 0 bases at V and 2 bases at J, with 10 bases between. Germline loops: CDR1 SGHAT, CDR2 FQNNGV. The CDR3 totals 16 residues.

V is TRBV19 and J is TRBJ2-3; D is perhaps TRBD2 (6 bases). Trimming removed 5 bases from V and 4 bases from J, with 10 bases in between. This CDR3 has 13 residues. Per germline, CDR1 LNHDA and CDR2 SQIVND (reference sequence). The CDR3 DNA reads as TGTGCCAGTAGTGCCGTAGCGGCAGATACGCAGTATTTT. This sequence encodes CASSAVAADTQYF.

The J gene is TRBJ1-2, the V gene TRBV6-5; 10 nucleotides align to TRBD1. V lost 8 bases and J lost 2; bases outside the gene matches: 2. This CDR3 is built from 13 residues. The germline V gene has CDR1 MNHEY and CDR2 SVGAGI. The CDR3, as DNA: TGTGCCAGCGAGGACAGGGGGAACTATGGCTACACCTTC. Translation gives CASEDRGNYGYTF.

This chain joins TRBV5-1 and TRBJ1-2; the D gene is possibly TRBD1 (6 bases). This CDR3 contains 18 residues. From germline, CDR1 is SGHRS and CDR2 YFSETQ. V lost 3 bases to trimming and J lost 0 bases, with 21 bases between them. The CDR3 reads CASSWSPGGARPNYGYTF. The CDR3 bases are TGCGCCAGCAGCTGGTCCCCGGGGGGCGCGAGACCTAACTATGGCTACACCTTC.

This sequence joins TRBV2 and TRBJ1-6; D may be TRBD1 (5 bases). V was cut by 4 bases and J by 9 bases, with 16 bases left in between. CDR3 size: 15 residues. CDR1 SNHLY and CDR2 FYNNEI come from the germline V gene. The CDR3, as DNA: TGTGCCAGCAGTGGAGACAGAGTGGAGCGTTCACCCCTCCACTTT. Residues: CASSGDRVERSPLHF.

The chain joins TRBV2 to TRBJ1-4; no clear D. This CDR3 contains 11 residues. Trimming stripped 1 base from V and 10 bases from J, with 4 bases between. Germline V gene sequence: CDR1 SNHLY, CDR2 FYNNEI. CDR3 in DNA: TGTGCCAGCAGTGAAGGTCGAAAACTGTTTTTT. Protein sequence: CASSEGRKLFF.

J is TRBJ2-1 and V is TRBV10-2; no definite D call. The V end was cut by 3 bases, the J end by 10 bases, with 4 bases between. Germline assignment: CDR1 WSHSY and CDR2 SAAADI. The CDR3 totals 10 residues. CDR3: CASSDQEQFF. As DNA, the CDR3 is TGCGCCAGCAGTGACCAAGAGCAGTTCTTC.

The rearrangement uses TRBV5-1 and TRBJ2-1, with 8 bases aligning to TRBD2. Germline-derived CDR1 and CDR2 are SGHRS and YFSETQ. The CDR3 has 16 amino acids. J was trimmed by 4 bases and V by 4 bases; bases with no gene match: 10. The CDR3 sequence is CASSPTSSGRYNEQFF. The CDR3, as DNA: TGCGCCAGCAGCCCGACCTCTAGCGGGCGTTACAATGAGCAGTTCTTC.

This clone was found a few times. The CDR3 loop reads CASSPRTGLGYTF. DNA of the CDR3: TGTGCCAGCTCACCACGGACAGGGCTAGGCTACACCTTC. The V and J genes are TRBV18 and TRBJ1-2, with 8 bases that match TRBD1. The germline V gene encodes CDR1 KGHSH and CDR2 LQKENI. The CDR3 spans 13 residues. The V segment lost 1 base and the J segment 8 bases; nucleotides outside the gene matches: 3.

DNA of the CDR3: TGTGCCAGCAGCTTGGCCCCTTCGACTAGAAGGTCCTACAATGAGCAGTTCTTC. Protein product: CASSLAPSTRRSYNEQFF. This chain links TRBV11-2 with TRBJ2-1; tentatively, D is TRBD2 (6 bases). CDR3 length equals 18 residues. V shed 3 bases and J shed 1 base, with 19 bases lying between them. CDR1 and CDR2 from the germline V gene are SGHAT and FQNNGV.

The chain is built from TRBV27 and TRBJ2-7; D uncertain. Trimming left V 5 bases short and J 2 bases short, with 10 bases between. CDR3 length: 13 residues. CDR1 and CDR2 from the germline V gene are MNHEY and SMNVEV (reference sequence). CDR3 protein: CASSLSYTYEQYF. CDR3 nucleotide sequence: TGTGCCAGCAGTCTGTCCTATACCTACGAGCAGTACTTC.

The chain has TRBV19 and TRBJ2-2; D is perhaps TRBD1 (6 bases). The V and J ends lost 4 bases and 4 bases respectively, with 10 bases between them. This CDR3 is 14 amino acids long. Germline CDR1 and CDR2: LNHDA and SQIVND (reference sequence). CDR3 amino acids: CASSTRGGTGELFF. In DNA form, the CDR3 reads TGTGCCAGTAGTACCAGGGGTGGCACCGGGGAGCTGTTTTTT. The entire variable domain, with the rest obtained from reference TRBV19 and TRBJ2-2, is as follows: DGGITQSPKYLFRKEGQNVTLSCEQNLNHDAMYWYRQDPGQGLRLIYYSQIVNDFQKGDIAEGYSVSREKKESFPLTVTSAQKNPTAFYLCASSTRGGTGELFFGEGSRLTVL.

This clone was recorded only once. The chain combines TRBV5-5 with TRBJ2-5; D not resolved. Trimming pared 0 bases from V and 0 bases from J, leaving 9 bases between. CDR1 and CDR2 (germline): SGHKS, YYEKEE (reference sequence). The length of the CDR3 is 15 residues. The CDR3: CASSLGVSYQETQYF. The CDR3 DNA is TGTGCCAGCAGCTTGGGAGTTTCGTACCAAGAGACCCAGTACTTC.

The chain combines TRBV5-1 with TRBJ1-2; D is perhaps TRBD1 (6 bases). Between the trimmed V and J ends, which lost 4 bases and 1 base, there was a span of 14 bases. CDR1 is SGHRS and CDR2 is YFSETQ in the germline V gene. The CDR3 spans 15 residues. CDR3 loop: CASSPIQGINYGYTF. The CDR3, as DNA: TGCGCCAGCAGCCCGATCCAGGGGATTAACTATGGCTACACCTTC.

The V and J genes are TRBV19 and TRBJ1-5; D unclear. The CDR3 has 15 residues. V was clipped by 2 bases and J by 2 bases, with 10 bases between them. Per the germline V gene, CDR1 is LNHDA and CDR2 is SQIVND (reference sequence). The DNA for the CDR3 is TGTGCCAGTAGTATAACATTTAGCGGCAATCAGCCCCAGCATTTT. It codes for CASSITFSGNQPQHF.

This chain links TRBV9 with TRBJ2-3, with D perhaps TRBD2 (5 bases). From germline, CDR1 is SGDLS and CDR2 YYNGEE. Deletions cut 4 bases from V and 6 bases from J, with 12 bases between. The CDR3 consists of 13 residues. The CDR3 nucleotides read TGTGCCAGCAGCCCCTCCCGAGGGGATACGCAGTATTTT. This gives the protein CASSPSRGDTQYF.

The rearrangement links TRBV5-4 to TRBJ2-3, with 13 bases aligning to TRBD2. CDR1 and CDR2 (germline): SGHNT, YYREEE (reference sequence). V was pared by 4 bases and J by 6 bases, with 8 bases of the junction left unmatched. The CDR3 is made up of 16 amino acids. The CDR3 region is CASSPYGTSGTDTQYF. In DNA, the CDR3 is TGTGCCAGCAGCCCGTACGGGACTAGCGGGACGGATACGCAGTATTTT.

This chain links TRBV10-3 with TRBJ2-4, with 7 positions matching TRBD1. This CDR3 has 13 residues. V was pared by 4 bases and J by 3 bases, with 0 bases of the junction left unmatched. Germline V gene data show CDR1 as ENHRY and CDR2 as SYGVKD. CDR3 nucleotide sequence: TGTGCCATCAGTGGGACAGGCAAAAACATTCAGTACTTC. It is translated as CAISGTGKNIQYF.

CDR3 loop: CASSWYPDKIYEQYF. In DNA form, the CDR3 reads TGTGCCAGCAGCTGGTATCCGGACAAGATCTACGAGCAGTACTTC. The chain is built from TRBV11-2 and TRBJ2-7, with D tentatively TRBD1 (5 bases). The CDR3 extends over 15 amino acids. The germline V gene has CDR1 SGHAT and CDR2 FQNNGV. Trimming left V 4 bases short and J 3 bases short, with 16 bases between.

The CDR3 coding sequence is TGCGCCAGCAGTGAACAGGGGGCTGGAAACACCATATATTTT. It translates to CASSEQGAGNTIYF. The chain carries TRBV5-1 and TRBJ1-3; the match to TRBD1 covers 8 bases. The CDR3 runs 14 residues. J was trimmed by 2 bases and V by 5 bases; bases with no gene match: 3. CDR1 is SGHRS and CDR2 is YFSETQ in the germline V gene. Together with reference TRBV5-1 and TRBJ1-3, the CDR3 gives the full variable domain: KAGVTQTPRYLIKTRGQQVTLSCSPISGHRSVSWYQQTPGQGLQFLFEYFSETQRNKGNFPGRFSGRQFSNSRSEMNVSTLELGDSALYLCASSEQGAGNTIYFGEGSWLTVV.

This chain joins TRBV12-3 or TRBV12-4 and TRBJ2-7, with unresolved D. V lost 6 bases to trimming and J lost 6 bases, with 12 bases between them. The CDR3 consists of 12 residues. The CDR3 nucleotides read TGTGCCAGCAGCCAACCCTATCGCGAGCAGTACTTC. Translation gives CASSQPYREQYF.